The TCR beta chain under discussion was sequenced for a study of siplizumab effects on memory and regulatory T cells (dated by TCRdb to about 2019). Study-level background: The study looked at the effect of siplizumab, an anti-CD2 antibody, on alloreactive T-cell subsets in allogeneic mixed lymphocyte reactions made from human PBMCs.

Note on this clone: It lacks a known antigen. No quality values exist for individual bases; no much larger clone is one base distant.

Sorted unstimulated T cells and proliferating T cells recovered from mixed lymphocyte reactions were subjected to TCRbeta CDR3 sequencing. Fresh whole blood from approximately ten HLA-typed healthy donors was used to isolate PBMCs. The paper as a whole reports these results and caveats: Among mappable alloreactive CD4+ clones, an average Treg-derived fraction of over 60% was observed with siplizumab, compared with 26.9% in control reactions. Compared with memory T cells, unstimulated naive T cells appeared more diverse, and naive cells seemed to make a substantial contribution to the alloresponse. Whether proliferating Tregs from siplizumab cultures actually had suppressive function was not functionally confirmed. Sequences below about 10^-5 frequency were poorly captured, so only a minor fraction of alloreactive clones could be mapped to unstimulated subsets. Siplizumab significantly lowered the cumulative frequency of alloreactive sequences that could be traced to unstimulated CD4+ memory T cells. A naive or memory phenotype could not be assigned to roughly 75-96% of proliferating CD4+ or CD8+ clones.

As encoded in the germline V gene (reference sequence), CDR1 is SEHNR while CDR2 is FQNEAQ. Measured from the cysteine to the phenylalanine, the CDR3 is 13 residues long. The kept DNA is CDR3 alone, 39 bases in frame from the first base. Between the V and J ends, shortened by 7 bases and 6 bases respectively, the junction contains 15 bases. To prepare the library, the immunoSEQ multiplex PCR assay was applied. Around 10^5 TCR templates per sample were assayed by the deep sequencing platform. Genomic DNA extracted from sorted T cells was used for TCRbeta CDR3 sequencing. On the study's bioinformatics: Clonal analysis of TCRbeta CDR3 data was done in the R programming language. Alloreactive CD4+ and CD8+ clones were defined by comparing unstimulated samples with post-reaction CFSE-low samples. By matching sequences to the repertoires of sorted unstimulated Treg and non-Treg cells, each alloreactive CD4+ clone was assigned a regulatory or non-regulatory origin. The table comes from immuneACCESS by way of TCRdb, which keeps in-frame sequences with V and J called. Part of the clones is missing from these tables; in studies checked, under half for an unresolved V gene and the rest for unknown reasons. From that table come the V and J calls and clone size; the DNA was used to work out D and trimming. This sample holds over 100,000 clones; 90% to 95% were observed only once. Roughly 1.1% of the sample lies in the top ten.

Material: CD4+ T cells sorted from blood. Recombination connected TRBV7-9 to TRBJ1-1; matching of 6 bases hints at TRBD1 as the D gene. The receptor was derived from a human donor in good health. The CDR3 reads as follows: CASTGGFLSEAFF. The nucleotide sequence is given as TGTGCCAGCACCGGGGGCTTCTTGTCTGAAGCTTTCTTT.